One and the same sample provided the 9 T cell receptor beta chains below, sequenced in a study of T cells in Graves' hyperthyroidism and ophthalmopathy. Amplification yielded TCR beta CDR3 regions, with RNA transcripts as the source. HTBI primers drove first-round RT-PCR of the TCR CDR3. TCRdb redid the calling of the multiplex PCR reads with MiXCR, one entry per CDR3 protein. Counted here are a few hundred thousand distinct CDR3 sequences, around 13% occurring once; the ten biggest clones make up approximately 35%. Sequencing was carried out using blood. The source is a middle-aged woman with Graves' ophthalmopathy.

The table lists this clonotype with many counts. As DNA, the CDR3 is TGTGCCAGCAGTATCACTCTCGGGGGCTCTAACTATGGCTACACCTTC. Translation gives CASSITLGGSNYGYTF. The chain combines TRBV12-3 or TRBV12-4 with TRBJ1-2; tentative D call: TRBD1 (6 bases). The CDR3 has 16 residues. The V end lost 5 bases, the J end lost 0 bases, and 16 bases lay between the germline ends.

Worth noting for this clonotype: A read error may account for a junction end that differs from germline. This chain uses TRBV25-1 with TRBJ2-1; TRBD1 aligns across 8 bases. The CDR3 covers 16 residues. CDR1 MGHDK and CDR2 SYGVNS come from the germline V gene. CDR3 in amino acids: CASSKPGQGRYNERFF. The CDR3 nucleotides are TGTGCCAGCAGTAAACCAGGACAGGGTCGGTACAATGAGCGGTTCTTC.

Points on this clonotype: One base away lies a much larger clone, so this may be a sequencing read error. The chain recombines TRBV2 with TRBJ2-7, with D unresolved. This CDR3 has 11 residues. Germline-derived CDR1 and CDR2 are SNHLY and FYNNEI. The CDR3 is CASRQFVEQCF. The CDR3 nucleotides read TGTGCCAGCAGACAATTCGTCGAGCAGTGCTTC.

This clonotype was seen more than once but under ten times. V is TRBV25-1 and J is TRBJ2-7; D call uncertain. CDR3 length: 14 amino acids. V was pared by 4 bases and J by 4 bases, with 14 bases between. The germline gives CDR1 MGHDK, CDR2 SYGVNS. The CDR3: CASSAAAPPYEQYF. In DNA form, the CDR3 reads TGTGCCAGCAGTGCCGCCGCGCCTCCATACGAGCAGTACTTC.

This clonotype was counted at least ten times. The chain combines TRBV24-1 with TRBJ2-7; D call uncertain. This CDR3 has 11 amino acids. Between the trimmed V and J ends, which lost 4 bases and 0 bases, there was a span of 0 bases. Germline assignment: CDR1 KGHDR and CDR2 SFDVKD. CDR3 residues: CATSDSYEQYF. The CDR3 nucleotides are TGTGCCACCAGTGACTCCTACGAGCAGTACTTC.

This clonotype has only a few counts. This chain's CDR3 is CASRLNRGLAESTDTQYF. The DNA for the CDR3 is TGTGCCAGCAGACTCAACCGGGGACTAGCGGAGAGCACAGATACGCAGTATTTT. V is TRBV27 and J is TRBJ2-3; 11 bases match TRBD2. Germline trimming cut 6 bases from V and 0 bases from J; bases unmatched to any gene: 11. CDR1 is MNHEY and CDR2 is SMNVEV in the germline V gene (reference sequence). CDR3 length equals 18 residues.

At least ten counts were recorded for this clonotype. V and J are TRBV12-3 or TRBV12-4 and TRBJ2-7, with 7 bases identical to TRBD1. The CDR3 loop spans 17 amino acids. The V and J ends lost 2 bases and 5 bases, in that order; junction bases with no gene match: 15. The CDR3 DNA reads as TGTGCCAGCAGTTTACCGTTGGGTTTGACAGGGAGCCACGAGCAGTACTTC. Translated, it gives CASSLPLGLTGSHEQYF.

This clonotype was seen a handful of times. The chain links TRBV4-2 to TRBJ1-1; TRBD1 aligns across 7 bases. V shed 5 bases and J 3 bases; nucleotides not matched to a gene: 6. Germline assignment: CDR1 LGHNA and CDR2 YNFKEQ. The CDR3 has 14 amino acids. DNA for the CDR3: TGTGCCAGCAGCTCAACAGGGGCAGACACTGAAGCTTTCTTT. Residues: CASSSTGADTEAFF.

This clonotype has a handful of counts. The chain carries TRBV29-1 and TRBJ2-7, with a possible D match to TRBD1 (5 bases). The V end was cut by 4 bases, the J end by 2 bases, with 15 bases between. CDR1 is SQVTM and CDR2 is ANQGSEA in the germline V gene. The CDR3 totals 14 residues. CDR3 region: CSVVVETEAYEQYF. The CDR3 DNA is TGCAGCGTTGTAGTTGAGACAGAGGCCTACGAGCAGTACTTC.